The 22 T cell receptor beta chains in this list originate from one sample, sequenced in a study of CD8+CD57+ T cells in acquired aplastic anemia. Profiling that covered TCR beta VDJ and CDR3 relied on genomic DNA as its template. One entry per CDR3 protein results from TCRdb running MiXCR on the reads. The data contain 180,000 or so distinct CDR3 sequences, under 55% of them seen just once; the ten biggest clones take up about 2.9%. Sequencing input: sorted CD4+, CD8+, or CD8+CD57+ T cells (not recorded which) from PBMCs. These receptors were obtained from a human donor in good health.

In DNA form, the CDR3 reads TGTGCCACCGGGGTACGGAACCAAGAGACCCAGTACTTC. Residues: CATGVRNQETQYF. The chain carries TRBV24-1 and TRBJ2-5; D is undetermined. CDR1 is KGHDR, CDR2 SFDVKD, per germline. The CDR3 runs 13 residues. Trimming shortened V by 9 bases and J by 0 bases, and 10 bases separated the two germline ends.

This clonotype has ten or more counts. This chain links TRBV29-1 with TRBJ1-1, with D maybe TRBD1 (5 bases). This CDR3 contains 12 residues. Germline lookup yields CDR1 SQVTM and CDR2 ANQGSEA. The CDR3 is CISSGGMTEAFF. In DNA form, the CDR3 reads TGCATCTCCTCCGGGGGGATGACTGAAGCTTTCTTT.

The CDR3 loop reads CARDTLGETQYF. The CDR3 DNA follows: TGTGCCAGAGATACATTGGGGGAGACCCAGTACTTC. The chain recombines TRBV2 with TRBJ2-5; no definite D call. The V gene lost 9 bases and the J gene lost 5 bases, with 13 bases spanning the gap. CDR1 SNHLY and CDR2 FYNNEI come from the germline V gene. There are 12 residues in the CDR3. The whole variable domain, remainder taken from reference TRBV2 and TRBJ2-5, is EPEVTQTPSHQVTQMGQEVILRCVPISNHLYFYWYRQILGQKVEFLVSFYNNEISEKSEIFDDQFSVERPDGSNFTLKIRSTKLEDSAMYFCARDTLGETQYFGPGTRLLVL.

This clonotype was seen once. V gene TRBV2 combines with J gene TRBJ1-1; D gene ambiguous. The CDR3 has 13 residues. V lost 10 bases to trimming and J lost 1 base, with 13 bases between them. Germline V gene sequence: CDR1 SNHLY, CDR2 FYNNEI. CDR3 protein: CATRGIGNTEAFF. CDR3 coding DNA: TGTGCCACTAGAGGGATAGGGAACACTGAAGCTTTCTTT.

The chain employs TRBV6-1 and TRBJ2-4, with 7 nucleotides matching TRBD1. Germline lookup yields CDR1 MNHNS and CDR2 SASEGT. V lost 0 bases, J lost 8 bases, and 7 bases stayed unmatched. This CDR3 is 15 amino acids long. In DNA form, the CDR3 reads TGTGCCAGCAGTGAAGCGCTAGGGGGCCGGGACATTCAGTACTTC. This codes for CASSEALGGRDIQYF.

In its sample, this clonotype was seen many times. The chain joins TRBV7-9 to TRBJ2-5; D is undetermined. Looked up from germline, CDR1 is SEHNR and CDR2 is FQNEAQ (reference sequence). The CDR3 extends over 12 amino acids. Trimming shortened V by 2 bases and J by 7 bases, and 8 bases separated the two germline ends. The DNA of the CDR3 is TGTGCCAGCAGCTTATTATTAGGGACCCAGTACTTC. Protein product: CASSLLLGTQYF.

The genes are TRBV24-1 and TRBJ2-1, with TRBD1 as a possible D gene (6 bases). Deletions cut 0 bases from V and 6 bases from J, with 14 bases between. Germline V gives CDR1 KGHDR, CDR2 SFDVKD. CDR3 length equals 16 residues. CDR3 sequence reads: CATSDLSRGSANEQFF. The CDR3 DNA sequence: TGTGCCACCAGTGATTTGAGCAGGGGATCTGCCAATGAGCAGTTCTTC.

For this clonotype: A read error may explain this, as a much larger clone is one base away. The chain carries TRBV12-3 or TRBV12-4 and TRBJ1-1; no firm D call. This CDR3 has 11 amino acids. Trimming shortened V by 6 bases and J by 0 bases, and 2 bases separated the two germline ends. The CDR3 is CASRMNTEAFF. CDR3 DNA: TGTGCCAGCAGGATGAACACTGAAGCTTTCTTT.

This clonotype has a count of ten or more. The V and J genes are TRBV5-1 and TRBJ2-3, with D tentatively TRBD1 (6 bases). This CDR3 is built from 15 residues. Trimming took off 0 bases at V and 4 bases at J, with 12 bases between the two ends. Germline V gene sequence: CDR1 SGHRS, CDR2 YFSETQ. The CDR3: CASSLEGERADTQYF. The CDR3 region has the DNA TGCGCCAGCAGCTTGGAGGGGGAGAGGGCAGATACGCAGTATTTT.

This clonotype was picked up many times. CDR3 region: CASSGSTNEKLFF. The CDR3 nucleotides are TGTGCCTCTAGCGGGTCAACTAATGAAAAACTGTTTTTT. V gene TRBV5-6 combines with J gene TRBJ1-4; D unresolved. The ends were cut back, 10 bases at V and 0 bases at J, with 10 bases in the middle. The length of the CDR3 is 13 residues. CDR1 is SGHDT, CDR2 YYEEEE, per germline.

This clonotype was seen many times. The chain joins TRBV20-1 to TRBJ1-3; D remains unclear. The CDR3 loop spans 11 amino acids. Germline V gene lookup returns CDR1 DFQATT and CDR2 SNEGSKA (reference sequence). Between the trimmed V and J ends, which lost 6 bases and 1 base, there was a span of 4 bases. The CDR3 is CSARSGNTIYF. The CDR3 nucleotides read TGCAGTGCGCGGTCTGGAAACACCATATATTTT.

The gene calls are TRBV12-5 and TRBJ2-5, with D perhaps TRBD2 (6 bases). This CDR3 spans 15 amino acids. Deletions cut 0 bases from V and 5 bases from J, with 13 bases between. Germline loops: CDR1 LGHNT, CDR2 FRNRAP. The CDR3 here is CASGLVDGGAETQYF. In nucleotides, the CDR3 is TGTGCTAGTGGTTTGGTAGACGGGGGAGCGGAGACCCAGTACTTC. Complete variable domain (other parts from reference TRBV12-5 and TRBJ2-5): DARVTQTPRHKVTEMGQEVTMRCQPILGHNTVFWYRQTMMQGLELLAYFRNRAPLDDSGMPKDRFSAEMPDATLATLKIQPSEPRDSAVYFCASGLVDGGAETQYFGPGTRLLVL.

In its sample, this clonotype was seen many times. The chain employs TRBV20-1 and TRBJ2-6; D unclear. The CDR3 has 18 residues. The germline CDR1 and CDR2 sequences are DFQATT and SNEGSKA (reference sequence). V was cut by 3 bases and J by 2 bases, with 20 bases left in between. The CDR3 loop is CSASAGSSRAPGANVLTF. For the CDR3, the DNA is TGCAGTGCTAGTGCAGGCTCATCCCGCGCTCCTGGGGCCAACGTCCTGACTTTC.

This clonotype was detected a few times. This CDR3 reads CSVDGILSGNTIYF. The CDR3 DNA sequence: TGCAGCGTTGATGGGATCCTCTCTGGAAACACCATATATTTT. The V call is TRBV29-1, the J call TRBJ1-3; D ambiguous. Germline lookup yields CDR1 SQVTM and CDR2 ANQGSEA. V was cut by 3 bases and J by 0 bases, with 9 bases left in between. This CDR3 is 14 amino acids long. Full variable domain (remainder filled in from reference TRBV29-1 and TRBJ1-3): SAVISQKPSRDICQRGTSLTIQCQVDSQVTMMFWYRQQPGQSLTLIATANQGSEATYESGFVIDKFPISRPNLTFSTLTVSNMSPEDSSIYLCSVDGILSGNTIYFGEGSWLTVV.

The V call is TRBV24-1, the J call TRBJ2-1; perhaps TRBD1 as D (5 bases). CDR1 is KGHDR and CDR2 is SFDVKD in the germline V gene. With 4 bases removed from V and 4 bases from J, the gap between germline ends came to 7 bases. The CDR3 contains 13 residues. The CDR3 spells CATSETAYNEQFF. DNA for the CDR3: TGTGCCACCAGTGAGACAGCTTACAATGAGCAGTTCTTC.

This clonotype came up many times. The genes are TRBV6-1 and TRBJ1-6; D gene uncertain. Trimming took 7 bases from V and 5 from J, leaving 12 bases between them. The germline V gene has CDR1 MNHNS and CDR2 SASEGT. The CDR3 runs 14 residues. Here the CDR3 DNA reads TGTGCCAGCAAAGGACTTCTCGATAATTCACCCCTCCACTTT. This codes for CASKGLLDNSPLHF.

This chain connects TRBV27 to TRBJ1-6, with D possibly matching TRBD1 (6 bases). The germline CDR1 and CDR2 sequences are MNHEY and SMNVEV (reference sequence). V was cut by 6 bases and J by 7 bases, with 19 bases left in between. This CDR3 contains 16 residues. The CDR3 spells CASRLSGATLNSPLHF. The CDR3 bases are TGTGCCAGCAGACTTTCGGGGGCTACGTTAAATTCACCCCTCCACTTT.

This clonotype was seen repeatedly, ten times or more. The chain is built from TRBV11-2 and TRBJ1-3; D perhaps matches TRBD1 (6 bases). V lost 1 base and J lost 5, with 9 bases in between. Germline CDR1 is SGHAT and CDR2 is FQNNGV. CDR3 size: 14 residues. The CDR3, as DNA: TGTGCCAGCAGCTTAGCAGGGGCCAGAAACACCATATATTTT. This codes for CASSLAGARNTIYF.

Notes on this clonotype: The conserved closing phenylalanine or tryptophan is absent in this CDR3, likely reflecting a read error. The chain is built from TRBV15 and TRBJ2-7; D remains unclear. Germline V gene lookup returns CDR1 LNHNV and CDR2 YYDKDF (reference sequence). The CDR3 runs 14 residues. CDR3 protein: CATSRTGAPDEQYL. CDR3 coding DNA: TGTGCCACGAGCAGAACGGGCGCTCCCGACGAGCAGTACCTC.

The chain employs TRBV7-8 and TRBJ2-3; D not resolved. Germline lookup yields CDR1 SGHVS and CDR2 FQNEAQ. The CDR3 consists of 13 residues. Deletions cut 3 bases from V and 5 bases from J, with 9 bases between. CDR3: CASSLLLLDTQYF. CDR3 nucleotides: TGTGCCAGCAGCTTGTTACTGCTAGATACGCAGTATTTT.

This clonotype was observed at least ten times. J is TRBJ2-7 and V is TRBV15; tentative D call: TRBD2 (7 bases). The CDR3 contains 15 residues. With 5 bases removed from V and 2 bases from J, the gap between germline ends came to 16 bases. Looked up from germline, CDR1 is LNHNV and CDR2 is YYDKDF (reference sequence). The CDR3 DNA follows: TGTGCCACCAGCCTAGGGGGAGGGCCCCCCTACGAGCAGTACTTC. Its protein is CATSLGGGPPYEQYF. The whole variable domain, remainder taken from reference TRBV15 and TRBJ2-7, is DAMVIQNPRYQVTQFGKPVTLSCSQTLNHNVMYWYQQKSSQAPKLLFHYYDKDFNNEADTPDNFQSRRPNTSFCFLDIRSPGLGDTAMYLCATSLGGGPPYEQYFGPGTRLTVT.

This rearrangement joins TRBV10-3 to TRBJ2-3; possibly TRBD1 for D (6 bases). From germline, CDR1 is ENHRY and CDR2 SYGVKD. The CDR3 length is 14 residues. Between the trimmed V and J ends, which lost 9 bases and 3 bases, there was a span of 16 bases. The CDR3 DNA reads as TGTGCCATTAGCTCAGGGGTCGGGACAGATACGCAGTATTTT. Translating gives CAISSGVGTDTQYF.